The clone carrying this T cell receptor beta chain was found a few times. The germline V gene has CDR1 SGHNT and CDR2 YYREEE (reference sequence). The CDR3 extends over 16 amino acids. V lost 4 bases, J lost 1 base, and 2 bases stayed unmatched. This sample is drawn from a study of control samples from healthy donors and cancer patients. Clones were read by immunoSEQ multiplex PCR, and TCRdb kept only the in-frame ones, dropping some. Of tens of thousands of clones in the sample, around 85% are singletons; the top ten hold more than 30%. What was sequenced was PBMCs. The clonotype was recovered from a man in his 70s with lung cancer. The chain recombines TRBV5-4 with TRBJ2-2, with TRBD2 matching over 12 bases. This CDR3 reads CASSMGLAGNTGELFF. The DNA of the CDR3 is TGTGCCAGCAGCATGGGACTAGCGGGGAACACCGGGGAGCTGTTTTTT.